This is a list of T cell receptor beta chains from one sample in a study of blood T cell repertoires in COVID-19. The repertoire was sequenced with immunoSEQ multiplex PCR; TCRdb's copy has only in-frame clones and lacks some. Of fewer than 65,000 clones in the sample, about 81% were seen once. Sequenced: peripheral blood. The receptors here all came from a human donor in a cohort sampled during active COVID-19. Each CDR3 is given with its conserved first and last residue. Some rows mark clone size as missing; the rest say once, few, many or name a class of expanded clone.

>.|TRBV7-9|13
CASSFIGGIEQFF
>.|TRBV18|19
CASSRLPGATSGGTGELFF
>.|TRBV7-2|14
CASSPPSGRGEQYF
>.|TRBV24-1|15
CATSDHTGNQETQYF
>few|TRBV5-4|15
CASSTPGRGGLIQYF
>.|TRBV6-2/TRBV6-3|18
CASSTWASGVVIGNEQFF
>.|TRBV6-5|11
CASRTGNTIYF
>.|TRBV7-2|13
CASSQQANYGYTF
>.|TRBV6-5|13
CASSPSLTYEQYF
>.|TRBV5-1|14
CASSNSQGVYGYTF
>.|TRBV28|13
CATRPAGAYEQYF
>.|TRBV7-9|18
CASSPGTGLSANTGELFF
>.|TRBV28|13
CASSPGVNTEAFF
>.|TRBV9|14
CASSVADINYEQYF
>.|TRBV16|13
CASSIPGGPSYTF
>.|TRBV7-2|15
CASSRRGSEVLEQYF
>.|TRBV12-3/TRBV12-4|12
CASRDQAYEQYF
>.|TRBV19|15
CASSPGQGAFGELFF
>.|TRBV9|16
CASSPGGSANTGELFF
>.|TRBV4-3|14
CASSPGQGGFEQYF
>few|TRBV30|14
CAWSVIAGTRTQYF
>.|TRBV3-1/TRBV3-2|13
CASSRGSTDTQYF
>.|TRBV5-6|16
CASSLFEAGAYNEQFF
>.|TRBV28|14
CASSLWRGNYGYTF
>few|TRBV30|14
CAWDSGQGAPGYTF
>.|TRBV11-2|16
CASSKHIAGDPYEQYF
>.|TRBV6-2/TRBV6-3|16
CASSYLLSSSNQPQHF
>.|TRBV25-1|13
CASSVGGTGELFF
>once|TRBV6-5|15
CASSYRISGRYEQYF